A single sample gave rise to the 29 T cell receptor beta chains below, sequenced in a study of cytomegalovirus exposure and HLA in healthy donors. The PCR contained 60 Vbeta and 13 Jbeta primers. Sequencing used immunoSEQ multiplex PCR; TCRdb keeps in-frame clones, though not all of them. This table holds tens of thousands of clones, 70% found once. The specimen sequenced was PBMCs. All receptors derive from a woman in her 50s in good health and CMV-seronegative.

V gene TRBV2 combines with J gene TRBJ1-5, with D maybe TRBD1 (6 bases). This CDR3 has 15 amino acids. The V and J ends lost 6 bases and 0 bases respectively, with 12 bases between them. Germline V lookup: CDR1 SNHLY, CDR2 FYNNEI. CDR3 residues: CASRPTGYSNQPQHF. DNA of the CDR3: TGTGCCAGCAGGCCGACAGGATATAGCAATCAGCCCCAGCATTTT.

V is TRBV7-3 and J is TRBJ2-1; TRBD1 might be the D (6 bases). With 5 bases removed from V and 2 bases from J, the gap between germline ends came to 13 bases. The CDR3 consists of 15 residues. Germline CDR1 is SGHTA and CDR2 is FQGTGA. CDR3 DNA: TGTGCCAGCAGCCAACAGGGTGGTCCCTACAATGAGCAGTTCTTC. This encodes CASSQQGGPYNEQFF. The full variable domain, in which reference TRBV7-3 and TRBJ2-1 provide the parts outside the CDR3, is GAGVSQTPSNKVTEKGKYVELRCDPISGHTALYWYRQSLGQGPEFLIYFQGTGAADDSGLPNDRFFAVRPEGSVSTLKIQRTERGDSAVYLCASSQQGGPYNEQFFGPGTRLTVL.

V and J are TRBV4-1 and TRBJ2-7; 9 nucleotides agree with TRBD1. The CDR3 has 15 residues. V lost 3 bases and J lost 4; bases outside the gene matches: 7. Germline lookup yields CDR1 MGHRA and CDR2 YSYEKL. CDR3 residues: CASSHPGQGLYEQYF. The DNA for the CDR3 is TGCGCCAGCAGCCACCCGGGACAGGGTTTATACGAGCAGTACTTC.

The chain uses TRBV7-6 and TRBJ1-1; D gene unclear. V lost 1 base and J 1 base, leaving 7 bases between the germline ends. The length of the CDR3 is 14 residues. Germline CDR1 reads SGHVS; CDR2 reads FNYEAQ. The CDR3, as DNA: TGTGCCAGCAGCTTAGGGACTAGGAACACTGAAGCTTTCTTT. It specifies CASSLGTRNTEAFF.

This chain uses TRBV7-6 with TRBJ2-2, with 12 nucleotides matching TRBD2. J was trimmed by 4 bases and V by 5 bases; bases with no gene match: 8. The CDR3 sequence is 17 residues long. CDR1 is SGHVS and CDR2 is FNYEAQ in the germline V gene. Here the CDR3 DNA reads TGTGCCAGCAGCGGCTCTAGCGGGAGGGCCCTCACCGGGGAGCTGTTTTTT. It yields the protein CASSGSSGRALTGELFF.

CDR3 sequence (DNA): TGTGCCAGCACAAGGGGGAATCAGCCCCAGCATTTT. Translated, it gives CASTRGNQPQHF. The V and J genes are TRBV2 and TRBJ1-5, with D maybe TRBD1 (6 bases). This CDR3 is built from 12 residues. V was cut by 7 bases and J by 4 bases, with 8 bases left in between. CDR1 and CDR2 (germline): SNHLY, FYNNEI.

The V call is TRBV29-1, the J call TRBJ1-2; the match to TRBD1 covers 9 bases. Germline lookup yields CDR1 SQVTM and CDR2 ANQGSEA. V lost 8 bases and J lost 7; bases outside the gene matches: 11. The length of the CDR3 is 13 residues. The DNA of the CDR3 is TGCAGCTCGGGACAGGGCGAGGGGGGTGGCTACACCTTC. It is translated as CSSGQGEGGGYTF.

V gene TRBV29-1 combines with J gene TRBJ1-2; D call uncertain. This CDR3 is 12 amino acids long. Germline assignment: CDR1 SQVTM and CDR2 ANQGSEA. This chain's CDR3 is CTTRVPDGGYTF. The CDR3 DNA reads TGCACCACTAGGGTTCCTGATGGAGGCTACACCTTC. Combining the CDR3 with reference TRBV29-1 and TRBJ1-2 gives the whole variable domain SAVISQKPSRDICQRGTSLTIQCQVDSQVTMMFWYRQQPGQSLTLIATANQGSEATYESGFVIDKFPISRPNLTFSTLTVSNMSPEDSSIYLCTTRVPDGGYTFGSGTRLTVV.

This clone occurred a few times. The chain links TRBV5-1 to TRBJ1-3; unclear D gene. Germline V gives CDR1 SGHRS, CDR2 YFSETQ. The CDR3 sequence is 14 residues long. Deletions cut 4 bases from V and 0 bases from J, with 8 bases between. CDR3 region: CASSPGGSGNTIYF. Here the CDR3 DNA reads TGCGCCAGCAGCCCAGGAGGCTCTGGAAACACCATATATTTT.

J is TRBJ1-1 and V is TRBV5-1; tentative D call: TRBD1 (5 bases). Trimming removed 4 bases from V and 0 bases from J, with 13 bases in between. The germline V gene has CDR1 SGHRS and CDR2 YFSETQ. This CDR3 is built from 15 residues. For the CDR3, the DNA is TGCGCCAGCAGCCGGACGGACAACTTGAACACTGAAGCTTTCTTT. Amino acid sequence: CASSRTDNLNTEAFF.

V and J are TRBV29-1 and TRBJ2-7; maybe TRBD1 (6 bases). Per the germline V gene, CDR1 is SQVTM and CDR2 is ANQGSEA. CDR3 size: 13 residues. Trimming left V 4 bases short and J 0 bases short, with 10 bases between. This CDR3 reads CSVGTVLSYEQYF. In DNA, the CDR3 is TGCAGCGTTGGGACAGTTCTCTCCTACGAGCAGTACTTC.

This clone was seen a handful of times. This chain links TRBV2 with TRBJ1-1; a possible D gene is TRBD1 (6 bases). Looked up from germline, CDR1 is SNHLY and CDR2 is FYNNEI. The length of the CDR3 is 13 residues. The V and J ends lost 2 bases and 8 bases respectively, with 12 bases between them. The DNA for the CDR3 is TGTGCCAGCAGTGAACAGGGGTTTCGAGAAGCTTTCTTT. As protein: CASSEQGFREAFF.

This clone was detected only once. This chain uses TRBV6-5 with TRBJ2-7; no firm D call. V was pared by 6 bases and J by 5 bases, with 11 bases between. CDR3 length equals 12 residues. Germline assignment: CDR1 MNHEY and CDR2 SVGAGI. Written as DNA, the CDR3 is TGTGCCAGCAGGACTGACGCCCACGAGCAGTACTTC. Its translation is CASRTDAHEQYF.

This clone was seen a handful of times. V is TRBV2 and J is TRBJ1-5; D possibly corresponds to TRBD1 (6 bases). Trimming took 1 base from V and 11 from J, leaving 9 bases between them. This CDR3 has 12 amino acids. Germline CDR1 is SNHLY and CDR2 is FYNNEI. CDR3 residues: CASSEDRESQHF. The CDR3 bases are TGTGCCAGCAGTGAAGACAGGGAGTCCCAGCATTTT. Full variable domain (rest looked up from reference TRBV2 and TRBJ1-5): EPEVTQTPSHQVTQMGQEVILRCVPISNHLYFYWYRQILGQKVEFLVSFYNNEISEKSEIFDDQFSVERPDGSNFTLKIRSTKLEDSAMYFCASSEDRESQHFGDGTRLSIL.

V and J are TRBV9 and TRBJ2-1; tentatively, D is TRBD2 (6 bases). The CDR3 runs 14 residues. V shed 1 base and J shed 8 bases, with 13 bases lying between them. Germline-derived CDR1 and CDR2 are SGDLS and YYNGEE. The CDR3 region has the DNA TGTGCCAGCAGCGTAAGGACGGGAGTCGATGAGCAGTTCTTC. Residues: CASSVRTGVDEQFF.

The chain is built from TRBV5-1 and TRBJ2-2; possibly TRBD2 for D (5 bases). The germline V gene has CDR1 SGHRS and CDR2 YFSETQ. The CDR3 has 13 amino acids. The germline V and J ends were trimmed by 5 bases and 6 bases, with 11 bases remaining between them. CDR3 in amino acids: CASRDYQAGELFF. The CDR3 nucleotides read TGCGCCAGCAGAGACTATCAAGCCGGGGAGCTGTTTTTT.

V is TRBV6-5 and J is TRBJ2-3; D may be TRBD1 (5 bases). Germline values: CDR1 MNHEY, CDR2 SVGAGI. The CDR3 runs to 15 residues. V lost 1 base and J lost 0, with 8 bases in between. CDR3 protein: CASSYWQGSTDTQYF. CDR3 DNA sequence: TGTGCCAGCAGTTACTGGCAGGGAAGCACAGATACGCAGTATTTT.

This clone turned up a few times. This chain links TRBV7-6 with TRBJ1-3; D call uncertain. The germline V gene has CDR1 SGHVS and CDR2 FNYEAQ. Trimming took off 2 bases at V and 0 bases at J, with 11 bases between the two ends. The CDR3 sequence is 16 residues long. For the CDR3, the DNA is TGTGCCAGCAGCTTATTAAGGGAGGGCTCTGGAAACACCATATATTTT. It translates to CASSLLREGSGNTIYF. The full variable domain, in which reference TRBV7-6 and TRBJ1-3 provide the parts outside the CDR3, is GAGVSQSPRYKVTKRGQDVALRCDPISGHVSLYWYRQALGQGPEFLTYFNYEAQQDKSGLPNDRFSAERPEGSISTLTIQRTEQRDSAMYRCASSLLREGSGNTIYFGEGSWLTVV.

This clone occurred a few times. In nucleotides, the CDR3 is TGTGCCAGCAGTCTAACCCGTGATGGCTACACCTTC. Translated, it gives CASSLTRDGYTF. V usage is TRBV6-5 and J usage is TRBJ1-2; D remains unclear. This CDR3 is 12 amino acids long. Trimming cost V 5 bases and J 6 bases, with 10 bases left between them. Germline assignment: CDR1 MNHEY and CDR2 SVGAGI.

This clone came up once. The chain couples TRBV5-1 to TRBJ1-1; D gene unclear. V was cut by 1 base and J by 7 bases, with 14 bases left in between. Germline-derived CDR1 and CDR2 are SGHRS and YFSETQ. The CDR3 is made up of 14 amino acids. The CDR3 sequence is CASSLPGNRYEAFF. The CDR3 DNA follows: TGCGCCAGCAGCTTGCCAGGAAACCGCTATGAAGCTTTCTTT.

This clone has more than one count but fewer than ten. J is TRBJ1-1 and V is TRBV6-1, with no clear D. Trimming pared 3 bases from V and 3 bases from J, leaving 11 bases between. The CDR3 totals 14 residues. Germline lookup yields CDR1 MNHNS and CDR2 SASEGT. CDR3 in amino acids: CASSESPRHTEAFF. For the CDR3, the DNA is TGTGCCAGCAGTGAGAGCCCCAGGCACACTGAAGCTTTCTTT.

The chain combines TRBV28 with TRBJ1-2, with D possibly being TRBD1 (5 bases). Trimming cost V 6 bases and J 2 bases, with 16 bases left between them. This CDR3 has 15 amino acids. Germline values: CDR1 MDHEN, CDR2 SYDVKM. The DNA of the CDR3 is TGTGCCAGCAGCCATGGGGCGGACACAAACTATGGCTACACCTTC. Translation: CASSHGADTNYGYTF.

The chain couples TRBV7-2 to TRBJ1-5, with TRBD1 matching 7 bases. Germline V gives CDR1 SGHTA, CDR2 FQGNSA. V shed 6 bases, J shed 4 bases, and the junction held 0 bases outside the gene matches. The CDR3 loop spans 12 amino acids. The DNA for the CDR3 is TGTGCCAGCAGGACAGGGAATCAGCCCCAGCATTTT. It encodes CASRTGNQPQHF.

The gene calls are TRBV6-5 and TRBJ1-1, with a weak D call TRBD1 (5 bases). Per germline, CDR1 MNHEY and CDR2 SVGAGI. The ends were cut back, 2 bases at V and 1 base at J, with 8 bases in the middle. The CDR3 sequence is 14 residues long. This CDR3 is CASSYPTGNTEAFF. Written as DNA, the CDR3 is TGTGCCAGCAGTTACCCCACAGGGAACACTGAAGCTTTCTTT.

This rearrangement joins TRBV6-1 to TRBJ1-1; D remains ambiguous. Germline CDR1 MNHNS, CDR2 SASEGT. The CDR3 is made up of 13 amino acids. The V end was cut by 3 bases, the J end by 2 bases, with 7 bases between. The CDR3 DNA reads as TGTGCCAGCAGTGAGCAGCGTAACACTGAAGCTTTCTTT. Amino acids: CASSEQRNTEAFF.

V gene TRBV9 combines with J gene TRBJ2-2; tentatively, D is TRBD2 (6 bases). V was shortened by 4 bases and J by 1 base, with 17 bases between the two germline ends. The CDR3 sequence is 17 residues long. Germline CDR1 and CDR2: SGDLS and YYNGEE. The CDR3 reads CASSILGGSGNTGELFF. CDR3 nucleotide sequence: TGTGCCAGCAGCATACTTGGAGGTAGCGGGAACACCGGGGAGCTGTTTTTT. The variable domain in full, completed from reference TRBV9 and TRBJ2-2, reads DSGVTQTPKHLITATGQRVTLRCSPRSGDLSVYWYQQSLDQGLQFLIQYYNGEERAKGNILERFSAQQFPDLHSELNLSSLELGDSALYFCASSILGGSGNTGELFFGEGSRLTVL.

This chain uses TRBV15 with TRBJ1-5, with a tentative D call TRBD1 (6 bases). CDR1 and CDR2 from the germline V gene are LNHNV and YYDKDF (reference sequence). The CDR3 consists of 15 residues. V dropped 5 bases and J dropped 6 bases, with 17 bases sitting between them. For the CDR3, the DNA is TGTGCCACCAGCCTTACCAGCAGGGGAACTCAGCCCCAGCATTTT. It specifies CATSLTSRGTQPQHF.

The rearrangement uses TRBV10-3 and TRBJ2-7; possibly TRBD2 for D (5 bases). The CDR3 loop spans 14 amino acids. Trimming took 0 bases from V and 6 from J, leaving 12 bases between them. CDR1 is ENHRY, CDR2 SYGVKD, per germline. The CDR3 DNA reads as TGTGCCATCAGTGAGTCTCAGGACTTGGGCGAGCAGTACTTC. It is translated as CAISESQDLGEQYF.

The chain combines TRBV28 with TRBJ1-5; 7 positions agree with TRBD1. Germline V lookup: CDR1 MDHEN, CDR2 SYDVKM. The length of the CDR3 is 13 residues. V dropped 6 bases and J dropped 4; count of bases not matched to a gene: 3. CDR3 in amino acids: CASSWGQNQPQHF. The CDR3 coding sequence is TGTGCCAGCAGCTGGGGACAGAATCAGCCCCAGCATTTT. Full variable domain (outside the CDR3, taken from reference TRBV28 and TRBJ1-5): DVKVTQSSRYLVKRTGEKVFLECVQDMDHENMFWYRQDPGLGLRLIYFSYDVKMKEKGDIPEGYSVSREKKERFSLILESASTNQTSMYLCASSWGQNQPQHFGDGTRLSIL.